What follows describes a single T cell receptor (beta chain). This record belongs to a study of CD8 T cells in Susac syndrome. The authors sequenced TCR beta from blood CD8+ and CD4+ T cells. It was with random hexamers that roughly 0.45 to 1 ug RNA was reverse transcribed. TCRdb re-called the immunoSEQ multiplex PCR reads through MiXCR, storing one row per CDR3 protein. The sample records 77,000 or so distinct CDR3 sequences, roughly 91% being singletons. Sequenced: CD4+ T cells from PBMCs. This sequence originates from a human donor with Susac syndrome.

The CDR3 is CASSSPAAGTDTQYF. CDR3 nucleotides: TGTGCCAGCAGTTCCCCGGCGGCCGGCACAGATACGCAGTATTTT. The gene calls are TRBV28 and TRBJ2-3; D gene ambiguous. Germline CDR1 and CDR2: MDHEN and SYDVKM. V was cut by 4 bases and J by 1 base, with 12 bases left in between. The CDR3 totals 15 residues.